The 11 T cell receptor beta chains given below trace back to one sample, sequenced in a study of blood T cells in healthy people across ages. The second PCR ran roughly 7 to 12 cycles with a sample-barcoded 5' primer and J-beta primers. One entry per CDR3 protein results from TCRdb running MiXCR on the 5' RACE reads. The data hold approximately 800,000 distinct CDR3 sequences, with under 30% observed a single time. The same specimen was also included in a second study, on T cells of mothers and their children.

The sequencing input was blood. The receptors were gathered from a boy younger than 18 in good health.

The V gene is TRBV11-2, the J gene TRBJ2-5; D might be TRBD2 (6 bases). The DNA matches TRBJ2-1 better at its end, which makes the J call doubtful. This CDR3 comprises 14 residues. Germline assignment: CDR1 SGHAT and CDR2 FQNNGV. The CDR3 nucleotides read TGTGCCAGCAGCTTAGGGCCGACGGGGGAGGAGCAGTTCTTC. Translating gives CASSLGPTGEEQFF.

This rearrangement joins TRBV12-3 or TRBV12-4 to TRBJ1-2; possible D gene TRBD1, 5 bases. The V and J ends lost 3 bases and 7 bases respectively, with 12 bases between them. The CDR3 length is 13 residues. CDR3 sequence: CASSFRGPFGYTF. The DNA for the CDR3 is TGTGCCAGCAGTTTCCGGGGACCATTTGGCTACACCTTC.

The chain employs TRBV12-3 or TRBV12-4 and TRBJ2-1; 9 nucleotides match TRBD2. This CDR3 is built from 16 residues. Trimming cost V 5 bases and J 7 bases; bases outside gene matches: 12. CDR3 sequence reads: CASSRNSGGTGNEQFF. In DNA, the CDR3 is TGTGCCAGCAGTCGTAATAGCGGGGGCACCGGAAATGAGCAGTTCTTC.

This clonotype has a handful of counts. The chain couples TRBV7-9 to TRBJ1-2; no firm D call. V dropped 2 bases and J dropped 8 bases, with 15 bases sitting between them. This CDR3 comprises 14 residues. Germline lookup yields CDR1 SEHNR and CDR2 FQNEAQ (reference sequence). CDR3 in amino acids: CASSLPGPRAGYTF. CDR3 DNA: TGTGCCAGCAGCTTACCGGGTCCGAGAGCGGGCTACACCTTC.

The J gene is TRBJ2-3, the V gene TRBV19, with D unclear. The CDR3 runs 15 residues. V was pared by 8 bases and J by 0 bases, with 15 bases between. CDR1 is LNHDA and CDR2 is SQIVND in the germline V gene (reference sequence). The CDR3 DNA reads as TGTGCCAGTGCCGTGCTTCACTATAGCACAGATACGCAGTATTTT. Its protein product is CASAVLHYSTDTQYF.

Concerning this clonotype itself: An end of the junction does not agree with germline; a read error may underlie this. V usage is TRBV12-5 and J usage is TRBJ2-3, with 9 positions matching TRBD2. Germline V CDR1 and CDR2: LGHNT, FRNRAP. The CDR3 has 14 amino acids. For the CDR3, the DNA is TGTGCTAGCGGGTTGGCGGGGGGGCTGGATACGCAGTGTTTT. This sequence encodes CASGLAGGLDTQCF.

A few counts support this clonotype. This rearrangement joins TRBV6-1 to TRBJ2-5; 7 bases fit TRBD1. V lost 0 bases to trimming and J lost 6 bases; unmatched junction nucleotides: 10. The CDR3 contains 16 residues. The germline gives CDR1 MNHNS, CDR2 SASEGT. This CDR3 reads CASSEAPGTAGKTQYF. CDR3 DNA sequence: TGTGCCAGCAGTGAAGCACCGGGGACAGCTGGAAAGACCCAGTACTTC.

This clonotype was picked up a small number of times. The J gene is TRBJ2-5, the V gene TRBV5-1; tentative D call: TRBD2 (6 bases). There are 14 residues in the CDR3. The V gene's germline CDR1 is SGHRS and CDR2 YFSETQ. Trimming removed 1 base from V and 5 bases from J, with 12 bases in between. The CDR3 region has the DNA TGCGCCAGCAGCTTGATGCGGGGCTTCGAGACCCAGTACTTC. Translation gives CASSLMRGFETQYF.

The gene calls are TRBV7-8 and TRBJ2-3, with TRBD2 matching 9 bases. From germline, CDR1 is SGHVS and CDR2 FQNEAQ. The trim removed 4 bases at V and 4 bases at J, leaving 9 bases unmatched. The CDR3 runs 16 residues. CDR3 sequence reads: CASSSRASGASDTQYF. The CDR3 DNA follows: TGTGCCAGCAGCTCCCGCGCTAGCGGGGCTTCAGATACGCAGTATTTT.

The chain is built from TRBV6-6 and TRBJ2-3; 7 nucleotides match TRBD2. The CDR3 runs to 14 residues. The germline CDR1 and CDR2 sequences are MNHNY and SVGAGI (reference sequence). Trimming removed 6 bases from V and 3 bases from J; junction bases left unmatched: 6. CDR3 in amino acids: CASSYPGLTDTQYF. CDR3 sequence (DNA): TGTGCCAGCAGCTATCCGGGACTAACAGATACGCAGTATTTT.

This chain uses TRBV30 with TRBJ2-6, with D possibly matching TRBD1 (5 bases). From germline, CDR1 is GTSNPN and CDR2 SVGIG (reference sequence). CDR3 length equals 13 residues. V was shortened by 6 bases and J by 3 bases, with 9 bases between the two germline ends. CDR3: CACIRGGANVLTF. CDR3 nucleotides: TGTGCCTGTATTAGGGGTGGGGCCAACGTCCTGACTTTC.